This is a list of T cell receptor beta chains from one sample in a study of monozygotic twins with cystic fibrosis. The assay was immunoSEQ multiplex PCR, and TCRdb's table has in-frame clones only and misses some. The table shows 12,000 to 15,000 clones, with 80% to 90% occurring only once. Material for sequencing was blood. These receptors were collected from a boy between 10 and 17 years old with cystic fibrosis. Both conserved end residues are part of each CDR3. Each record gives: V gene, D gene, clone size, J gene, CDR3 protein, CDR3 DNA. D genes are given only for firm matches. Where a row states a size, it is once, few, many or the class of an expanded clone; other rows omit it.

V gene: TRBV27
D gene: .
clone size: .
J gene: TRBJ2-5
CDR3 protein: CASSLGQGYQETQYF
CDR3 DNA: TGTGCCAGCAGCTTGGGCCAGGGGTACCAAGAGACCCAGTACTTC

V gene: TRBV4-2
D gene: .
clone size: few
J gene: TRBJ1-2
CDR3 protein: CASSLTDTGRNTF
CDR3 DNA: TGTGCCAGCAGCCTTACCGATACAGGGAGGAACACCTTC

V gene: TRBV10-2
D gene: TRBD2
clone size: .
J gene: TRBJ2-7
CDR3 protein: CASSEGGLAGDEQYF
CDR3 DNA: TGCGCCAGCAGTGAGGGGGGTCTAGCGGGAGACGAGCAGTACTTC

V gene: TRBV19
D gene: .
clone size: .
J gene: TRBJ1-2
CDR3 protein: CASSIDRGEYGYTF
CDR3 DNA: TGTGCCAGTAGTATAGACAGGGGAGAGTATGGCTACACCTTC

V gene: TRBV18
D gene: .
clone size: .
J gene: TRBJ2-7
CDR3 protein: CASSPGDEGSIPSYEQYF
CDR3 DNA: TGTGCCAGCTCACCCGGGGATGAGGGTTCCATACCCTCCTACGAGCAGTACTTC

V gene: TRBV5-1
D gene: .
clone size: .
J gene: TRBJ2-4
CDR3 protein: CASSLVDPAGLQYF
CDR3 DNA: TGCGCCAGCAGCTTGGTGGATCCGGCGGGGCTTCAGTACTTC

V gene: TRBV6-5
D gene: .
clone size: .
J gene: TRBJ2-2
CDR3 protein: CASTRDFNTGELFF
CDR3 DNA: TGTGCCAGCACCCGGGACTTCAACACCGGGGAGCTGTTTTTT

V gene: TRBV7-8
D gene: .
clone size: .
J gene: TRBJ2-1
CDR3 protein: CASSLRQINEQFF
CDR3 DNA: TGTGCCAGCAGCTTAAGGCAGATCAATGAGCAGTTCTTC

V gene: TRBV6-1
D gene: TRBD1
clone size: .
J gene: TRBJ2-7
CDR3 protein: CASTLRDREGEQYF
CDR3 DNA: TGTGCCAGCACCCTCCGGGACAGGGAGGGCGAGCAGTACTTC

V gene: TRBV7-9
D gene: TRBD2
clone size: .
J gene: TRBJ2-5
CDR3 protein: CASSWTSVTQETQYF
CDR3 DNA: TGTGCCAGCAGCTGGACTAGCGTCACTCAAGAGACCCAGTACTTC

V gene: TRBV6-1
D gene: .
clone size: .
J gene: TRBJ1-3
CDR3 protein: CASSGWGDSGNTIYF
CDR3 DNA: TGTGCCAGCAGCGGGTGGGGGGACTCTGGAAACACCATATATTTT

V gene: TRBV9
D gene: .
clone size: .
J gene: TRBJ2-1
CDR3 protein: CASSADRYSYNEQFF
CDR3 DNA: TGTGCCAGCAGCGCAGACCGTTACTCCTACAATGAGCAGTTCTTC

V gene: TRBV9
D gene: TRBD2
clone size: once
J gene: TRBJ2-5
CDR3 protein: CASSLEATSGPLRGETQYF
CDR3 DNA: TGTGCCAGCAGCCTTGAGGCGACTAGCGGGCCACTGAGGGGAGAGACCCAGTACTTC

V gene: TRBV6-5
D gene: .
clone size: .
J gene: TRBJ2-7
CDR3 protein: CASSSVGGESYEQYF
CDR3 DNA: TGTGCCAGCAGTTCCGTTGGGGGAGAGTCCTACGAGCAGTACTTC

V gene: TRBV6-6
D gene: .
clone size: .
J gene: TRBJ2-1
CDR3 protein: CASSMQGSNEQFF
CDR3 DNA: TGTGCCAGCAGTATGCAGGGTAGCAATGAGCAGTTCTTC

V gene: TRBV5-6
D gene: TRBD2
clone size: .
J gene: TRBJ2-1
CDR3 protein: CASSLVTSGRGEQFF
CDR3 DNA: TGTGCCAGCAGCTTGGTCACTAGCGGGAGAGGGGAGCAGTTCTTC

V gene: TRBV5-6
D gene: .
clone size: .
J gene: TRBJ2-3
CDR3 protein: CASSFGLKGSDTQYF
CDR3 DNA: TGTGCCAGCAGCTTCGGACTGAAAGGCTCAGATACGCAGTATTTT

V gene: TRBV20-1
D gene: .
clone size: .
J gene: TRBJ2-5
CDR3 protein: CSAREWETQYF
CDR3 DNA: TGCAGTGCTAGGGAGTGGGAGACCCAGTACTTC

V gene: TRBV19
D gene: .
clone size: .
J gene: TRBJ2-3
CDR3 protein: CASRLGVSTDTQYF
CDR3 DNA: TGTGCCAGTAGACTAGGCGTTAGCACAGATACGCAGTATTTT

V gene: TRBV18
D gene: .
clone size: few
J gene: TRBJ1-1
CDR3 protein: CASSPSRQSTEAFF
CDR3 DNA: TGTGCCAGCTCACCAAGTCGACAGTCCACTGAAGCTTTCTTT

V gene: TRBV7-3
D gene: TRBD2
clone size: .
J gene: TRBJ2-3
CDR3 protein: CASSSTSGGFTDTQYF
CDR3 DNA: TGTGCCAGCAGTTCGACTAGCGGGGGCTTCACAGATACGCAGTATTTT

V gene: TRBV19
D gene: .
clone size: .
J gene: TRBJ2-7
CDR3 protein: CASSATGVYEQYF
CDR3 DNA: TGTGCCAGTTCCGCTACAGGCGTCTACGAGCAGTACTTC

V gene: TRBV15
D gene: .
clone size: .
J gene: TRBJ1-5
CDR3 protein: CATSSKSYSSNQPQHF
CDR3 DNA: TGTGCCACCAGCAGCAAGTCGTATAGTAGCAATCAGCCCCAGCATTTT

V gene: TRBV28
D gene: TRBD2
clone size: .
J gene: TRBJ2-5
CDR3 protein: CASTTRLAGAETQYF
CDR3 DNA: TGTGCCAGCACCACCAGACTAGCGGGAGCAGAGACCCAGTACTTC

V gene: TRBV6-4
D gene: .
clone size: .
J gene: TRBJ1-5
CDR3 protein: CASSESYGNQPQHF
CDR3 DNA: TGTGCCAGCAGTGAGAGTTATGGCAATCAGCCCCAGCATTTT

V gene: TRBV10-3
D gene: .
clone size: .
J gene: TRBJ2-2
CDR3 protein: CAITSGGAGELFF
CDR3 DNA: TGTGCCATCACGAGCGGAGGCGCCGGGGAGCTGTTTTTT

V gene: TRBV9
D gene: .
clone size: .
J gene: TRBJ1-4
CDR3 protein: CASSVGATNEKLFF
CDR3 DNA: TGTGCCAGCAGCGTAGGGGCAACTAATGAAAAACTGTTTTTT

V gene: TRBV5-4
D gene: .
clone size: .
J gene: TRBJ2-3
CDR3 protein: CASSRGGGHVDTQYF
CDR3 DNA: TGTGCCAGCAGCCGGGGAGGGGGGCACGTAGATACGCAGTATTTT

V gene: TRBV2
D gene: .
clone size: .
J gene: TRBJ1-1
CDR3 protein: CASSERREAFF
CDR3 DNA: TGTGCCAGCAGTGAAAGGAGAGAAGCTTTCTTT

V gene: TRBV27
D gene: .
clone size: .
J gene: TRBJ2-5
CDR3 protein: CASRSLDVETQYF
CDR3 DNA: TGTGCCAGCAGGTCACTAGACGTAGAGACCCAGTACTTC